Listed below are T cell receptor beta chains from one sample, sequenced in a study of blood T cell repertoires in COVID-19. Assay used: immunoSEQ multiplex PCR; TCRdb lists only in-frame clones, some missing. The sample records about 170,000 clones, 80% to 90% being singletons. The sample consisted of peripheral blood. The receptor source for this set is a woman of 80 years or more with COVID-19, enrolled during active disease. Each CDR3 is given with its conserved first and last residue. A D gene is named only where the DNA matches it firmly. Size tells how often a clone was seen (once, few, many) or the class of an expanded clone, and some rows leave it out.

v_gene: TRBV9
abundance: .
d_gene: TRBD2
j_gene: TRBJ2-3
CDR3aa: CASSVPLSGGAGVDTQYF
CDR3nt: TGTGCCAGCAGCGTCCCCCTGAGCGGGGGAGCCGGAGTAGATACGCAGTATTTT

v_gene: TRBV3-1/TRBV3-2
abundance: once
d_gene: .
j_gene: TRBJ1-6
CDR3aa: CASSPTGAYNSPLHF
CDR3nt: TGTGCCAGCAGTCCGACAGGTGCCTATAATTCACCCCTCCACTTT

v_gene: TRBV30
abundance: once
d_gene: .
j_gene: TRBJ1-5
CDR3aa: CAWSSGVHQPQHF
CDR3nt: TGTGCCTGGAGTTCAGGGGTGCATCAGCCCCAGCATTTT

v_gene: TRBV2
abundance: .
d_gene: TRBD1
j_gene: TRBJ1-2
CDR3aa: CASSVVTGGYGYTF
CDR3nt: TGTGCCAGCAGTGTAGTGACAGGGGGCTATGGCTACACCTTC

v_gene: TRBV9
abundance: .
d_gene: .
j_gene: TRBJ1-3
CDR3aa: CASSPFGGLGNTIYF
CDR3nt: TGTGCCAGCAGCCCCTTCGGAGGGTTGGGAAACACCATATATTTT

v_gene: TRBV7-9
abundance: .
d_gene: TRBD2
j_gene: TRBJ2-5
CDR3aa: CASSLLAGRETQYF
CDR3nt: TGTGCCAGCAGCTTACTAGCGGGACGCGAGACCCAGTACTTC

v_gene: TRBV9
abundance: .
d_gene: TRBD1
j_gene: TRBJ2-2
CDR3aa: CASSIRTGGTGELFF
CDR3nt: TGTGCCAGCAGCATACGGACAGGGGGCACCGGGGAGCTGTTTTTT

v_gene: TRBV5-1
abundance: .
d_gene: TRBD2
j_gene: TRBJ2-3
CDR3aa: CASSRGLAGAQDTQYF
CDR3nt: TGCGCCAGCAGCCGGGGACTAGCGGGAGCCCAAGATACGCAGTATTTT

v_gene: TRBV6-2/TRBV6-3
abundance: .
d_gene: .
j_gene: TRBJ2-7
CDR3aa: CASSDFRQEFYEQYF
CDR3nt: TGTGCCAGCAGCGACTTCCGACAGGAATTTTACGAGCAGTACTTC

v_gene: TRBV6-6
abundance: .
d_gene: TRBD2
j_gene: TRBJ2-3
CDR3aa: CASSPTGGGAADTQYF
CDR3nt: TGTGCCAGCAGTCCCACCGGCGGGGGGGCTGCAGATACGCAGTATTTT

v_gene: TRBV5-6
abundance: .
d_gene: .
j_gene: TRBJ2-3
CDR3aa: CASSRDRGWNTQYF
CDR3nt: TGTGCCAGCAGCCGGGACCGGGGGTGGAATACGCAGTATTTT